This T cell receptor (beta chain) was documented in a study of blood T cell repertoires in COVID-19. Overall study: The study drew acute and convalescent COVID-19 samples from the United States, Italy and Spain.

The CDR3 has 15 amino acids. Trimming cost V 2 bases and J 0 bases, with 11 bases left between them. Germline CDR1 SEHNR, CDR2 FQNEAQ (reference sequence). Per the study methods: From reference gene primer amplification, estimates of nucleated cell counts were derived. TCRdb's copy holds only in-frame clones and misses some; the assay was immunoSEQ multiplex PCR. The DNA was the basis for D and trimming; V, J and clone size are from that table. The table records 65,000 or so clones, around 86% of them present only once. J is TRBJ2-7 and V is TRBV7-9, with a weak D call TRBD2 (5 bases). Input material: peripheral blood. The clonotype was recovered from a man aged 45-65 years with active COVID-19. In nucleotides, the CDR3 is TGTGCCAGCAGCTTAAGTTACGGACTCTCCTACGAGCAGTACTTC. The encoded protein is CASSLSYGLSYEQYF. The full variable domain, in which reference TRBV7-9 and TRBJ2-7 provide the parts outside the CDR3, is DTGVSQNPRHKITKRGQNVTFRCDPISEHNRLYWYRQTLGQGPEFLTYFQNEAQLEKSRLLSDRFSAERPKGSFSTLEIQRTEQGDSAMYLCASSLSYGLSYEQYFGPGTRLTVT.